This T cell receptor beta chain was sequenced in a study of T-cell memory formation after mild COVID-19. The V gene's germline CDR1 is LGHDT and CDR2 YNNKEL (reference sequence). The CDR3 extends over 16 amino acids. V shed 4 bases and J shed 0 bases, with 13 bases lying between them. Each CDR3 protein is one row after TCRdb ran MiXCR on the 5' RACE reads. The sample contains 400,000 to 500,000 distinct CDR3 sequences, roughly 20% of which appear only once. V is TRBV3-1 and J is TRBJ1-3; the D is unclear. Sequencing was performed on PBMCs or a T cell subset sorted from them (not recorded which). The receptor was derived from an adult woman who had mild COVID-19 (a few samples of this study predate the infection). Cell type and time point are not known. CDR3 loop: CASSLNGLGSGNTIYF. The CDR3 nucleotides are TGTGCCAGCAGCCTCAATGGGTTGGGCTCTGGAAACACCATATATTTT.